This TCR beta chain was observed in a study of T cell responses to AZD1222 COVID-19 vaccine. Repertoires were generated with immunoSEQ multiplex PCR, while TCRdb's copy carries only in-frame clones and drops some. Of more than 100,000 clones listed, roughly 91% are singletons. This CDR3 comprises 12 residues. CDR1 is SNHLY and CDR2 is FYNNEI in the germline V gene. The V gene lost 8 bases and the J gene lost 8 bases, with 15 bases spanning the gap. This clonotype was sampled from an adult in good health. Specimen: peripheral blood, collected on day 0 of AZD1222 vaccination. The chain employs TRBV2 and TRBJ1-2; unclear D gene. The CDR3 reads CASGEGTSGYTF. The CDR3, as DNA: TGTGCCAGCGGGGAGGGAACCTCAGGCTACACCTTC. Using reference TRBV2 and TRBJ1-2 for the parts outside the CDR3, the full variable domain is EPEVTQTPSHQVTQMGQEVILRCVPISNHLYFYWYRQILGQKVEFLVSFYNNEISEKSEIFDDQFSVERPDGSNFTLKIRSTKLEDSAMYFCASGEGTSGYTFGSGTRLTVV.